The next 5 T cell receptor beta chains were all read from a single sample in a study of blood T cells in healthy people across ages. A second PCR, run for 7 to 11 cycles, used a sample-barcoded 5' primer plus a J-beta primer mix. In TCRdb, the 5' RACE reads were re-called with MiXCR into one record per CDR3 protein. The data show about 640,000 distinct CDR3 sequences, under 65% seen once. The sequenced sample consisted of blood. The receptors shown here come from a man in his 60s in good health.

CDR3 DNA: TGCGCCAGCAGTGAGGCGACAGGGGTTAATGAAAAACTGTTTTTT. Its protein is CASSEATGVNEKLFF. The V call is TRBV10-2, the J call TRBJ1-4, with 8 nucleotides matching TRBD1. V trimming: 2 bases; J trimming: 4 bases; junction bases outside the gene matches: 3. The CDR3 extends over 15 amino acids. Per germline, CDR1 WSHSY and CDR2 SAAADI.

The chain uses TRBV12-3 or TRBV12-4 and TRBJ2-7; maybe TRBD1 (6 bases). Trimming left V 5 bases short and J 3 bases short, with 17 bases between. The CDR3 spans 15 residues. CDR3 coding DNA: TGTGCCAGCAGTCCCGCAGGGGCGCGCAACTACGAGCAGTACTTC. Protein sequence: CASSPAGARNYEQYF.

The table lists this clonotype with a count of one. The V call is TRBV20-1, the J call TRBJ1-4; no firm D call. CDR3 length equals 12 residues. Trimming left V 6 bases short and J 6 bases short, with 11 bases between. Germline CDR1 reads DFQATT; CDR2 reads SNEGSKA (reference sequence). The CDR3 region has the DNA TGCAGTGCCCAGGACGGTTATGAAAAACTGTTTTTT. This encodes CSAQDGYEKLFF.

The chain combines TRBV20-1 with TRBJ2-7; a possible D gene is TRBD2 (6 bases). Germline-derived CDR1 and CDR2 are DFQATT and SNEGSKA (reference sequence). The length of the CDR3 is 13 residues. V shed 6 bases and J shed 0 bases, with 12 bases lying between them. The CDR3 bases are TGCAGTGCCCCCTTGGGGGGCTCCTACGAGCAGTACTTC. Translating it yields CSAPLGGSYEQYF.

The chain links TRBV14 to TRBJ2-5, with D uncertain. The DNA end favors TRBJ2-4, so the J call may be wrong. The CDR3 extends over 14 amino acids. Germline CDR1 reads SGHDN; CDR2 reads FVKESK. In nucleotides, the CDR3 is TGTGCCAGCAGCCAAGGGTCCGGGTTAAACATTCAGTACTTC. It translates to CASSQGSGLNIQYF.